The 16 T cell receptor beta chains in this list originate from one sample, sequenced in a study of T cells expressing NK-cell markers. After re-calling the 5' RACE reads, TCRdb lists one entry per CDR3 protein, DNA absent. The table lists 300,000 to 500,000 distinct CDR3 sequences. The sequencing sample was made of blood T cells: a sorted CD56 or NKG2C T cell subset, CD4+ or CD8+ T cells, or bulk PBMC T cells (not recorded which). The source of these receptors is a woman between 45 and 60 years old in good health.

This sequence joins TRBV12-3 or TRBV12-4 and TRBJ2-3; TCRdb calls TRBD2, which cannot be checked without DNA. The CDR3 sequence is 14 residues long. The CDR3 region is CASLGVAEWDTQYF.

CDR3 loop: CSASRTGGLVEAFF. The gene calls are TRBV20-1 and TRBJ1-1; checking the TCRdb D call of TRBD1 is not possible without DNA. CDR1 DFQATT and CDR2 SNEGSKA come from the germline V gene (reference sequence). This CDR3 is built from 14 residues.

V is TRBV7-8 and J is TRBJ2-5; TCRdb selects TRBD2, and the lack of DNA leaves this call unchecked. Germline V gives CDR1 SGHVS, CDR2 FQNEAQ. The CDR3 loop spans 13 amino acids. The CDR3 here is CASSFVRGETQYF.

The CDR3 is CASRGIGSTEAFF. This chain uses TRBV6-1 with TRBJ1-1. The germline gives CDR1 MNHNS, CDR2 SASEGT. The length of the CDR3 is 13 residues.

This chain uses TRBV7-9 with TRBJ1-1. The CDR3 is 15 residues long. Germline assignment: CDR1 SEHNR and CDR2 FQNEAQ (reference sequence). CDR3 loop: CASSLGLGTSGEAFF.

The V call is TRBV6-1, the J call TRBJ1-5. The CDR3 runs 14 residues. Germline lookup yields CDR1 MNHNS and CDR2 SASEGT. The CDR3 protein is CASTEGILTQPQHF.

CDR3 loop: CASSLEGVLNEKLFF. The chain recombines TRBV11-2 with TRBJ1-4. Germline CDR1 and CDR2: SGHAT and FQNNGV. The length of the CDR3 is 15 residues.

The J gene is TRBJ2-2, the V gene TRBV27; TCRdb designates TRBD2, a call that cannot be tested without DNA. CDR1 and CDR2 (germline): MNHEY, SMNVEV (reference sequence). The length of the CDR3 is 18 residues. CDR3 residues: CASSLRWLAGFETGELFF.

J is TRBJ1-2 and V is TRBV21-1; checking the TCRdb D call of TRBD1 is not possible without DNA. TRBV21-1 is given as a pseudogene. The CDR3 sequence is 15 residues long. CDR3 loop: CASSKVTTTGYGYTF.

The CDR3 is CASRKSPGQGADTQYF. V gene TRBV7-9 combines with J gene TRBJ2-3; TCRdb selects TRBD1, and the lack of DNA leaves this call unchecked. The germline gives CDR1 SEHNR, CDR2 FQNEAQ (reference sequence). The CDR3 totals 16 residues.

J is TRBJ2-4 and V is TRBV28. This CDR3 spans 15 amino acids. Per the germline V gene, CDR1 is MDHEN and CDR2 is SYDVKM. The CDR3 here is CASNSPTLAKNIQYF. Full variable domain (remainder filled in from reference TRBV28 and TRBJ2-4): DVKVTQSSRYLVKRTGEKVFLECVQDMDHENMFWYRQDPGLGLRLIYFSYDVKMKEKGDIPEGYSVSREKKERFSLILESASTNQTSMYLCASNSPTLAKNIQYFGAGTRLSVL.

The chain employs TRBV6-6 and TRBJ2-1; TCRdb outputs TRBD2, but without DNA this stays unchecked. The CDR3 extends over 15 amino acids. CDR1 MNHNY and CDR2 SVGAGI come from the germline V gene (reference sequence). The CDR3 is CASRYLAGDVNEQFF.

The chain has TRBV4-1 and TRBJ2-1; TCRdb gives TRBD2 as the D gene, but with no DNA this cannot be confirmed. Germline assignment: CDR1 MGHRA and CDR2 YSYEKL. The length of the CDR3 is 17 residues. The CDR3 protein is CASSHAGTSGSYNEQFF.

The CDR3 loop is CASSVDPRTSGTYSYNEQFF. The chain carries TRBV9 and TRBJ2-1; TCRdb's D gene call, TRBD2, goes unchecked for lack of DNA. The V gene's germline CDR1 is SGDLS and CDR2 YYNGEE. The CDR3 consists of 20 residues.

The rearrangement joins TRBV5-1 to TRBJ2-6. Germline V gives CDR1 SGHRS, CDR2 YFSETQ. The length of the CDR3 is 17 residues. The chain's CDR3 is CASSPNPTGSGANVLTF. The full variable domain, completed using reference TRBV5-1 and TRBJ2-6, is KAGVTQTPRYLIKTRGQQVTLSCSPISGHRSVSWYQQTPGQGLQFLFEYFSETQRNKGNFPGRFSGRQFSNSRSEMNVSTLELGDSALYLCASSPNPTGSGANVLTFGAGSRLTVL.

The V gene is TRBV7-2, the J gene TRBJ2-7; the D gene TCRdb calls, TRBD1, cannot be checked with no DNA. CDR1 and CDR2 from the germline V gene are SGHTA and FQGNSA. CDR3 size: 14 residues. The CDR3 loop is CASSLKKGFYEQYF.